Included here is one T cell receptor beta chain sequence, with context. The data belong to a study of shared clonotypes between healthy human individuals. The repertoire was sequenced with immunoSEQ multiplex PCR; TCRdb's copy has only in-frame clones and lacks some. Among about 1.5 million clones listed, roughly 98% were seen once. Losses at the gene ends were 6 bases for V and 10 bases for J; bases not matched to a gene: 14. The CDR3 is 15 amino acids. Germline lookup yields CDR1 MNHEY and CDR2 SVGAGI. This receptor was identified in a man aged 25 to 40 in good health. This chain joins TRBV6-5 and TRBJ2-7, with 11 positions matching TRBD2. The sequencing input was naive CD4+ T cells sorted from blood. Documented subset: CD45RA+ positively selected. This chain's CDR3 is CASSSPGLAVTSQYF. The CDR3 coding sequence is TGTGCCAGCAGCAGCCCGGGACTAGCGGTGACTTCTCAGTACTTC.